Listed here are 9 T cell receptor beta chains from one sample, sequenced in a study of cytomegalovirus exposure and HLA in healthy donors. The PCR contained 60 Vbeta and 13 Jbeta primers. The assay was immunoSEQ multiplex PCR, and TCRdb's table has in-frame clones only and misses some. Among more than 95,000 clones listed, approximately 77% were seen once. What was sequenced was PBMCs. Source of these receptors: a man aged 45 to 65 in good health and CMV-seropositive.

This chain links TRBV7-9 with TRBJ2-3; D is unclear. V lost 4 bases to trimming and J lost 1 base, with 9 bases between them. The CDR3 covers 14 residues. The germline V gene encodes CDR1 SEHNR and CDR2 FQNEAQ (reference sequence). CDR3 nucleotide sequence: TGTGCCAGCAGCTCAGGATTTGGCACAGATACGCAGTATTTT. This gives the protein CASSSGFGTDTQYF.

The V gene is TRBV27, the J gene TRBJ2-2; 11 positions match TRBD2. CDR1 is MNHEY and CDR2 is SMNVEV in the germline V gene (reference sequence). Unmatched junction bases numbered 6, after V lost 5 bases and J lost 4 bases. This CDR3 has 16 residues. The CDR3 region is CASSTLAGGATGELFF. In nucleotides, the CDR3 is TGTGCCAGCAGTACCTTAGCGGGGGGGGCCACCGGGGAGCTGTTTTTT.

This CDR3 reads CASTGGSSYEQYF. Written as DNA, the CDR3 is TGCGCCAGCACTGGAGGGAGCTCCTACGAGCAGTACTTC. This chain connects TRBV4-1 to TRBJ2-7, with D possibly being TRBD2 (6 bases). Between the trimmed V and J ends, which lost 7 bases and 0 bases, there was a span of 10 bases. CDR3 length: 13 amino acids. From germline, CDR1 is MGHRA and CDR2 YSYEKL.

V is TRBV29-1 and J is TRBJ2-2, with 9 bases matching TRBD1. Unmatched junction bases numbered 27, after V lost 6 bases and J lost 7 bases. CDR1 and CDR2 (germline): SQVTM, ANQGSEA. The CDR3 covers 20 residues. DNA for the CDR3: TGCAGCGTAGCGCTAGAACTTCCGGGACAGGGATTTGCCTTAAACGGGGAGCTGTTTTTT. It translates to CSVALELPGQGFALNGELFF.

The V call is TRBV19, the J call TRBJ2-7; possible D gene TRBD1, 6 bases. The V and J ends lost 1 base and 1 base respectively, with 14 bases between them. This CDR3 spans 16 amino acids. Germline V gene sequence: CDR1 LNHDA, CDR2 SQIVND (reference sequence). The CDR3 is CASSIAGQGISYEQYF. The CDR3 DNA reads as TGTGCCAGTAGTATAGCAGGGCAGGGGATATCCTACGAGCAGTACTTC.

The V gene is TRBV28, the J gene TRBJ2-5; TRBD2 is a possible D gene (7 bases). V was clipped by 2 bases and J by 5 bases, with 12 bases between them. Looked up from germline, CDR1 is MDHEN and CDR2 is SYDVKM. This CDR3 spans 14 amino acids. Written as DNA, the CDR3 is TGTGCCAGCAGTTTAAGGGGGGGGTCGGAGACCCAGTACTTC. Translated, it gives CASSLRGGSETQYF.

For the CDR3, the DNA is TGTGCCAGCAGTCCTCCGGTCGATACGCAGTATTTT. It codes for CASSPPVDTQYF. This sequence joins TRBV7-9 and TRBJ2-3; D not resolved. Germline-derived CDR1 and CDR2 are SEHNR and FQNEAQ (reference sequence). Trimming shortened V by 6 bases and J by 6 bases, and 10 bases separated the two germline ends. CDR3 length: 12 amino acids. Complete variable domain (other parts from reference TRBV7-9 and TRBJ2-3): DTGVSQNPRHKITKRGQNVTFRCDPISEHNRLYWYRQTLGQGPEFLTYFQNEAQLEKSRLLSDRFSAERPKGSFSTLEIQRTEQGDSAMYLCASSPPVDTQYFGPGTRLTVL.

The V call is TRBV2, the J call TRBJ2-1; TRBD2 matches at 9 bases. Trimming at V came to 2 bases and at J to 2 bases, leaving 4 bases not matched to a gene. Germline CDR1 is SNHLY and CDR2 is FYNNEI. The CDR3 sequence is 16 residues long. CDR3 DNA sequence: TGTGCCAGCAGTGAATTAGCGGGGGCCACCTACAATGAGCAGTTCTTC. Its translation: CASSELAGATYNEQFF. Complete variable domain (other parts from reference TRBV2 and TRBJ2-1): EPEVTQTPSHQVTQMGQEVILRCVPISNHLYFYWYRQILGQKVEFLVSFYNNEISEKSEIFDDQFSVERPDGSNFTLKIRSTKLEDSAMYFCASSELAGATYNEQFFGPGTRLTVL.

The chain combines TRBV21-1 with TRBJ2-6; the DNA was not used to check the table's D call, TRBD2. TRBV21-1 is assigned pseudogene status. The CDR3 sequence is 13 residues long. The CDR3 nucleotides read TGTGCCAGCAGCAAAGGCGTGGCCAACGTCCTGACTTTC. Protein sequence: CASSKGVANVLTF.